These T cell receptor beta chains were read from a single sample in a study of cytomegalovirus exposure and HLA in healthy donors. The repertoire was sequenced with immunoSEQ multiplex PCR; TCRdb's copy has only in-frame clones and lacks some. The data show some 100,000 clones, with roughly 83% seen just once and 2.1% held by the top ten. Sequenced material: PBMCs. These receptors were collected from a man aged 18 to 35 in good health and CMV-seronegative. The CDR3 runs from the conserved cysteine through the conserved F or W. The order of the fields is CDR3 DNA, CDR3 protein, D gene, J gene, clone size, V gene. The D gene is left open where the match is weak. Size is stated for part of the rows, as once, few or many counts, or as a class when the clone is expanded.

CDR3 DNA: TGTGCCAGCAGCTTAGAAGACCGGGACAGATATAGCAATCAGCCCCAGCATTTT; CDR3 protein: CASSLEDRDRYSNQPQHF; D gene: TRBD1; J gene: TRBJ1-5; clone size: NA; V gene: TRBV7-8
CDR3 DNA: TGTGCCAGCAGTTTCGGACAGGGATACTATGGCTACACCTTC; CDR3 protein: CASSFGQGYYGYTF; D gene: TRBD1; J gene: TRBJ1-2; clone size: NA; V gene: TRBV28
CDR3 DNA: TGTGCCAGCAGCAGTGGGACTAGTGTCTACAATGAGCAGTTCTTC; CDR3 protein: CASSSGTSVYNEQFF; D gene: TRBD2; J gene: TRBJ2-1; clone size: NA; V gene: TRBV7-9
CDR3 DNA: TGTGCCAGCAGTCGGCCGGGGGTCTACGAGCAGTACTTC; CDR3 protein: CASSRPGVYEQYF; D gene: NA; J gene: TRBJ2-7; clone size: few; V gene: TRBV5-5
CDR3 DNA: TGTGCCAGCAGCCCACTTTCTTCTGGGACTAGCGCGACAGATACGCAGTATTTT; CDR3 protein: CASSPLSSGTSATDTQYF; D gene: TRBD2; J gene: TRBJ2-3; clone size: NA; V gene: TRBV5-6
CDR3 DNA: TGTGCCTGGAGGCCGACGGCTAGCGGGAGGTACGAGCAGTACTTC; CDR3 protein: CAWRPTASGRYEQYF; D gene: TRBD2; J gene: TRBJ2-7; clone size: NA; V gene: TRBV30
CDR3 DNA: TGTGCCAGCAGCTTAGGACAGCTCGCTACCACAGATACGCAGTATTTT; CDR3 protein: CASSLGQLATTDTQYF; D gene: NA; J gene: TRBJ2-3; clone size: NA; V gene: TRBV5-4
CDR3 DNA: TGTGCCAGCAGTTTAGCGGGAGACGGCGGGGAGCTGTTTTTT; CDR3 protein: CASSLAGDGGELFF; D gene: TRBD2; J gene: TRBJ2-2; clone size: NA; V gene: TRBV6-4
CDR3 DNA: TGTGCCAGCAGCTTAGCCGGTATCGGCACAGATACGCAGTATTTT; CDR3 protein: CASSLAGIGTDTQYF; D gene: NA; J gene: TRBJ2-3; clone size: NA; V gene: TRBV11-3
CDR3 DNA: TGTGCCAGCAGTGACACAGGCAAGAACACTGAAGCTTTCTTT; CDR3 protein: CASSDTGKNTEAFF; D gene: NA; J gene: TRBJ1-1; clone size: few; V gene: TRBV2
CDR3 DNA: TGTGCCAGTAGTAAGGGGCTAGCGGGCAATGAGCAGTTCTTC; CDR3 protein: CASSKGLAGNEQFF; D gene: TRBD2; J gene: TRBJ2-1; clone size: NA; V gene: TRBV19
CDR3 DNA: TGTGCCAGCAGCGTAGGGATCTCGAAAGGGAGAGGCACTGAAGCTTTCTTT; CDR3 protein: CASSVGISKGRGTEAFF; D gene: NA; J gene: TRBJ1-1; clone size: NA; V gene: TRBV9
CDR3 DNA: TGTGCCAGCAACTCCCCCCGATCAAGGGGCGGATACGAGCAGTACTTC; CDR3 protein: CASNSPRSRGGYEQYF; D gene: NA; J gene: TRBJ2-7; clone size: NA; V gene: TRBV28
CDR3 DNA: TGTGCCTGGAGGGGCCCGGACAGGGCCACCGGGGACTATGGCTACACCTTC; CDR3 protein: CAWRGPDRATGDYGYTF; D gene: TRBD1; J gene: TRBJ1-2; clone size: NA; V gene: TRBV30
CDR3 DNA: TGTGCCTGGGAGCCGAGAGGGTGGAACACTGAAGCTTTCTTT; CDR3 protein: CAWEPRGWNTEAFF; D gene: NA; J gene: TRBJ1-1; clone size: NA; V gene: TRBV30
CDR3 DNA: TGTGCCAGCAGCGTACAGGGACTAAGAGCAACTAATGAAAAACTGTTTTTT; CDR3 protein: CASSVQGLRATNEKLFF; D gene: NA; J gene: TRBJ1-4; clone size: once; V gene: TRBV9
CDR3 DNA: TGTGTCAGCAGTCGCACTTTGAACACTGAAGCTTTCTTT; CDR3 protein: CVSSRTLNTEAFF; D gene: NA; J gene: TRBJ1-1; clone size: NA; V gene: TRBV6-5
CDR3 DNA: TGTGCCAGCAGCCTCCGGGGGGCCGCCGGGGAGCTGTTTTTT; CDR3 protein: CASSLRGAAGELFF; D gene: NA; J gene: TRBJ2-2; clone size: NA; V gene: TRBV6-5
CDR3 DNA: TGCAGCGTTGAAGAGTGGCAGGGTGGGACTGAAGCTTTCTTT; CDR3 protein: CSVEEWQGGTEAFF; D gene: NA; J gene: TRBJ1-1; clone size: NA; V gene: TRBV29-1
CDR3 DNA: TGTGCCAGTAGTAGAGAGGGGGGGTACTATCCCGACGAGCAGTACTTC; CDR3 protein: CASSREGGYYPDEQYF; D gene: NA; J gene: TRBJ2-7; clone size: NA; V gene: TRBV19
CDR3 DNA: TGCGCCAGCAGCTTAGGAGACGGCAATTCACCCCTCCACTTT; CDR3 protein: CASSLGDGNSPLHF; D gene: NA; J gene: TRBJ1-6; clone size: NA; V gene: TRBV5-1
CDR3 DNA: TGTGCCAGCAGAACGGGAGGGAGCTCCTACGAGCAGTACTTC; CDR3 protein: CASRTGGSSYEQYF; D gene: TRBD2; J gene: TRBJ2-7; clone size: NA; V gene: TRBV2
CDR3 DNA: TGTGCCTGGACTCCAGAGTGGAGGGTGGGGTACGAGCAGTACTTC; CDR3 protein: CAWTPEWRVGYEQYF; D gene: NA; J gene: TRBJ2-7; clone size: NA; V gene: TRBV30
CDR3 DNA: TGTGCCAGCAGCACGGACAGGGGGCGGAACAATGAGCAGTTCTTC; CDR3 protein: CASSTDRGRNNEQFF; D gene: TRBD1; J gene: TRBJ2-1; clone size: few; V gene: TRBV6-5
CDR3 DNA: TGCAGCGTTGGGGGGGACGAGCAGTACTTC; CDR3 protein: CSVGGDEQYF; D gene: NA; J gene: TRBJ2-7; clone size: NA; V gene: TRBV29-1
CDR3 DNA: TGTGCCTGGAAGGGGAACCTCCAAGTCTACGAGCAGTACTTC; CDR3 protein: CAWKGNLQVYEQYF; D gene: NA; J gene: TRBJ2-7; clone size: NA; V gene: TRBV30
CDR3 DNA: TGCGCCAGCGGCCGGGATCTAAATAACTATGGCTACACCTTC; CDR3 protein: CASGRDLNNYGYTF; D gene: NA; J gene: TRBJ1-2; clone size: NA; V gene: TRBV10-2
CDR3 DNA: TGTGCTAGCAGCTCGGGACTAGCGTTGGAGCAGTACTTC; CDR3 protein: CASSSGLALEQYF; D gene: TRBD2; J gene: TRBJ2-7; clone size: NA; V gene: TRBV7-7
CDR3 DNA: TGTGCCAGCAGCTTAAACAGGGGATACGAGCAGTACTTC; CDR3 protein: CASSLNRGYEQYF; D gene: TRBD1; J gene: TRBJ2-7; clone size: NA; V gene: TRBV5-6
CDR3 DNA: TGTGCCAGCAGCTCCCTGACACTGAACACTGAAGCTTTCTTT; CDR3 protein: CASSSLTLNTEAFF; D gene: NA; J gene: TRBJ1-1; clone size: NA; V gene: TRBV6-6
CDR3 DNA: TGCGCCAGCAGCCAAGAGTGGGGAGCCGGGGAGCTGTTTTTT; CDR3 protein: CASSQEWGAGELFF; D gene: NA; J gene: TRBJ2-2; clone size: NA; V gene: TRBV4-3
CDR3 DNA: TGTGCCAGCAGCTCCGCCCCAAGACAGGGGGGCAACGAGCAGTACTTC; CDR3 protein: CASSSAPRQGGNEQYF; D gene: TRBD1; J gene: TRBJ2-7; clone size: NA; V gene: TRBV7-9
CDR3 DNA: TGCGCCAGCAGCCCTCCGGGACTAGCGGCCAATGAGCAGTTCTTC; CDR3 protein: CASSPPGLAANEQFF; D gene: TRBD2; J gene: TRBJ2-1; clone size: NA; V gene: TRBV10-1